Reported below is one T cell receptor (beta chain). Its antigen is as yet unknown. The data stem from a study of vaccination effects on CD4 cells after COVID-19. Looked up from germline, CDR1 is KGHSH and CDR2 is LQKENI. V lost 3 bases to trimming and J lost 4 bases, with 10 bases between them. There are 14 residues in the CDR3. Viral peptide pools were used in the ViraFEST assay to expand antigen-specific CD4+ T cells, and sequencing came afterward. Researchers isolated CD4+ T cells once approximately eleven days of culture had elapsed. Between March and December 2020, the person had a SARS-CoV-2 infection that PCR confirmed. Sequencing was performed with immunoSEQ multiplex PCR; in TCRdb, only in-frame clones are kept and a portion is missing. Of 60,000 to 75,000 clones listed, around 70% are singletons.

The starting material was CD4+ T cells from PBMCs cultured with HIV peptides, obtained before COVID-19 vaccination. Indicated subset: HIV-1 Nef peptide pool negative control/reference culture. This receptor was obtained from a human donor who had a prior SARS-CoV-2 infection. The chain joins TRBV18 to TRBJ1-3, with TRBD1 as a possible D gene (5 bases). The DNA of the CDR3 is TGTGCCAGCTCACCGGGGGGGTCCGGAAACACCATATATTTT. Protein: CASSPGGSGNTIYF. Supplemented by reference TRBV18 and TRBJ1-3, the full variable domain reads NAGVMQNPRHLVRRRGQEARLRCSPMKGHSHVYWYRQLPEEGLKFMVYLQKENIIDESGMPKERFSAEFPKEGPSILRIQQVVRGDSAAYFCASSPGGSGNTIYFGEGSWLTVV.